Listed below are T cell receptor beta chains from one sample, sequenced in a study of OX40 agonist ivuxolimab in advanced cancers. This table comes from immunoSEQ multiplex PCR, and its TCRdb copy is limited to in-frame clones, with some not included. Among approximately 33,000 clones listed, roughly nine tenths were seen once. The sample consisted of CD4+ or CD8+ T cells sorted from blood, taken in a trial of the OX40 agonist ivuxolimab. Every receptor here comes from an adult with an advanced solid tumor such as melanoma, head and neck, liver or kidney cancer. The CDR3 runs from the conserved cysteine through the conserved F or W. Fields, in order: V gene, J gene, CDR3 protein.

V gene: TRBV2
J gene: TRBJ2-7
CDR3 protein: CASRPSGSFHEQYF

V gene: TRBV28
J gene: TRBJ1-1
CDR3 protein: CASSFLIGGAEAFF

V gene: TRBV30
J gene: TRBJ2-7
CDR3 protein: CAWSGGDGTYEQYF

V gene: TRBV10-1
J gene: TRBJ2-3
CDR3 protein: CASRGLAGDTQYF

V gene: TRBV27
J gene: TRBJ1-1
CDR3 protein: CASRRGTTEAFF

V gene: TRBV29-1
J gene: TRBJ2-1
CDR3 protein: CSVDGLGTGGENEQFF

V gene: TRBV15
J gene: TRBJ2-2
CDR3 protein: CATSSEQMNTGELFF

V gene: TRBV6-1
J gene: TRBJ2-1
CDR3 protein: CASIRGDEQFF

V gene: TRBV4-1
J gene: TRBJ2-1
CDR3 protein: CASSLIGGYYNEQFF

V gene: TRBV19
J gene: TRBJ1-3
CDR3 protein: CASSIRDRGFFGNTIYF

V gene: TRBV4-1
J gene: TRBJ2-7
CDR3 protein: CASSKSGLAGVYEQYF

V gene: TRBV4-2
J gene: TRBJ2-3
CDR3 protein: CASSQLAGEIGTDTQYF

V gene: TRBV6-5
J gene: TRBJ2-1
CDR3 protein: CASSYGTGGHNEQFF

V gene: TRBV7-9
J gene: TRBJ1-2
CDR3 protein: CASTMGSYGYTF

V gene: TRBV7-2
J gene: TRBJ2-1
CDR3 protein: CASRRTGLVSYNEQFF

V gene: TRBV28
J gene: TRBJ1-1
CDR3 protein: CASSPPVTEAFF

V gene: TRBV11-2
J gene: TRBJ2-3
CDR3 protein: CASSLGGVMVGTDTQYF

V gene: TRBV5-6
J gene: TRBJ2-1
CDR3 protein: CASSLGLSGGQFF

V gene: TRBV27
J gene: TRBJ1-5
CDR3 protein: CASSLTLGGQGEQPQHF

V gene: TRBV4-1
J gene: TRBJ2-7
CDR3 protein: CASSQQGISYEQYF

V gene: TRBV15
J gene: TRBJ1-4
CDR3 protein: CATSSLTGQWGIATNEKLFF

V gene: TRBV7-9
J gene: TRBJ2-5
CDR3 protein: CASSDRWDVTQETQYF

V gene: TRBV5-8
J gene: TRBJ1-2
CDR3 protein: CASSGRGIEANYGYTF

V gene: TRBV28
J gene: TRBJ1-1
CDR3 protein: CASEPGRGRTEAFF

V gene: TRBV13
J gene: TRBJ2-1
CDR3 protein: CASAPTSGRNEQFF

V gene: TRBV28
J gene: TRBJ1-1
CDR3 protein: CASSPRSGSLISEAFF

V gene: TRBV6-1
J gene: TRBJ2-7
CDR3 protein: CASSEDYISYEQYF

V gene: TRBV4-1
J gene: TRBJ1-1
CDR3 protein: CASSQSDTEAFF

V gene: TRBV5-4
J gene: TRBJ2-7
CDR3 protein: CASSLEAGGSYEQYF

V gene: TRBV11-2
J gene: TRBJ1-4
CDR3 protein: CASSLNRITNEKLFF

V gene: TRBV4-1
J gene: TRBJ1-3
CDR3 protein: CASSQGSSGLNTIYF

V gene: TRBV7-6
J gene: TRBJ2-5
CDR3 protein: CASSLEGLAGVMAQYF

V gene: TRBV7-2
J gene: TRBJ1-2
CDR3 protein: CASSLATPSGTAYGYTF

V gene: TRBV11-2
J gene: TRBJ1-1
CDR3 protein: CASSLDSPGYHTEAFF

V gene: TRBV9
J gene: TRBJ2-1
CDR3 protein: CASSVDHGSSYNEQFF

V gene: TRBV5-6
J gene: TRBJ2-7
CDR3 protein: CASSLESVPYEQYF

V gene: TRBV11-2
J gene: TRBJ1-3
CDR3 protein: CASSSGTIYF

V gene: TRBV11-3
J gene: TRBJ2-5
CDR3 protein: CASSSGPSAKETQYF

V gene: TRBV4-1
J gene: TRBJ2-1
CDR3 protein: CASSQTSGPRGHNEQFF

V gene: TRBV5-6
J gene: TRBJ2-7
CDR3 protein: CASSSTHYYEQYF

V gene: TRBV6-5
J gene: TRBJ2-1
CDR3 protein: CASSLTSGVHNEQFF

V gene: TRBV5-6
J gene: TRBJ2-3
CDR3 protein: CASSSTDRGGTDTQYF